Sequencing of this TCR beta chain was carried out in a study of cytomegalovirus exposure and HLA in healthy donors. Whole-study findings and limits: Within an earlier analysis, most TCR beta V segments proved productive either about 90% or about 30% of the time. The study listed roughly 160 cytomegalovirus-associated TCR beta chains. Later work showed greater clonal expansion in HLA-associated TCR beta chains than in equally common others. Later, an analysis found that common viral pathogens appeared to be linked with several of the most significant clusters.

Trimming stripped 10 bases from V and 5 bases from J, with 9 bases between. The V gene's germline CDR1 is SGDLS and CDR2 YYNGEE. CDR3 length: 11 residues. The table lists this clone with a count of one. No antigen is known for it. With 60 Vbeta and 13 Jbeta primers, the PCR was carried out. Sequenced by immunoSEQ multiplex PCR; TCRdb stores in-frame clones only, minus some. The table includes some 170,000 clones, around 80% detected once. The sequenced sample was PBMCs. The source of this sequence is a woman aged 55-75 years in good health and CMV-seropositive. The V and J genes are TRBV9 and TRBJ2-2; D is perhaps TRBD2 (5 bases). The CDR3 reads CASGFTGELFF. CDR3 DNA: TGTGCCTCGGGGTTTACCGGGGAGCTGTTTTTT.